This T cell receptor (beta chain) was identified during a study of regulatory T cells in long-lasting Graves disease (dated by TCRdb to 2020 to 2023). Regarding the complete study: In the newly diagnosed Graves' disease group, patients had been taking antithyroid drugs for less than 3 months. The study took place in China and was registered as a clinical trial. This study used TCR sequencing and RNA sequencing of peripheral blood to compare persistent Graves' disease patients against newly diagnosed Graves' disease patients. TCR sequencing covered some 13 persistent and roughly 20 newly diagnosed Graves' disease patients, 33 samples in total.

V drops 3 bases and J drops 1 base, leaving 9 bases in between. The CDR3 spans 15 residues, from the cysteine through the phenylalanine. Only CDR3 DNA is held: 45 bases, read in frame from base 1. CDR1 KGHDR and CDR2 SFDVKD are derived from the germline V gene. Library generation was performed with multiplex PCR. The sequencer was an Illumina HiSeq 4000. TCR beta libraries were built with iRepertoire HTBI primers and Arm-PCR amplification of CDR3 regions. Before sequencing, the PCR products went through gel purification. The source study handled its data this way. Gene usage analysis of CDR3 amino acid clonotypes relied on the 60 or so TRBV and 14 TRBJ segments identified across samples. Filtered high-quality paired reads were merged into contigs using COPE and FqMerger. Contigs were aligned with BLAST to IMGT TRBV, TRBD and TRBJ reference genes, and CDR3 was defined per IMGT. Any clonotype with a frequency above 0.1% was classified as a highly expanded clone. Repertoire diversity was measured by Shannon entropy, and V-J evenness by the Gini coefficient. Public clonotypes were defined as clonotypes shared by more than one individual. TCRdb reran the public reads through fastp at Q25 and MiXCR, keeping productive beta chains. Rows with one shared CDR3 protein collapse into an entry with the most common genes and DNA. The V and J calls, along with clone size, are taken from TCRdb and not from the paper's own processing. In this sample the table shows roughly 420,000 distinct CDR3 sequences, around 17% of which occur a single time. Around a tenth of the sample goes to the ten largest clones.

The time point tag for this specimen amounts to: newly diagnosed GD, antithyroid drugs for less than 3 months. RNA was extracted from PBMCs in TRIzol for both TCR sequencing and RNA sequencing. The diagnosis of Graves' disease followed American Thyroid Association guidelines. Patients were recruited from an endocrinology department in Xi'an, China. From each patient, nine milliliters of peripheral blood was collected into an EDTA anticoagulant tube. Ficoll Paque Plus density gradient separation was used to isolate PBMCs, and no further T cell sorting was done. RNA quality was checked with an Agilent 2100 Bioanalyzer and agarose gel, and concentration with a NanoDrop 2000. Broader findings and caveats from the paper: Because the primary lesion, thyroid tissue, could not be accessed, the study looked at peripheral blood alone. The small sample size was acknowledged by the authors as a limitation that may reduce accuracy. More public clonotypes were shared among persistent patients (roughly 2,900) than among newly diagnosed patients (roughly 1,000). Persistent disease showed preferential use of TRBV28, TRBJ1-2 and TRBJ2-5, whereas newly diagnosed disease favored TRBV20-1 and TRBJ2-1. Lower TCR Shannon entropy and fewer highly expanded clones were observed in persistent Graves' disease patients than in newly diagnosed patients, which suggested clonal expansion. Only the TCR beta chain was sequenced and analyzed.

In the case of this clonotype: Its antigen remains undetermined. One base away there is no much larger clone; base qualities are not given.

The sample also formed part of further work on T cells in Graves' hyperthyroidism and ophthalmopathy. As the second paper documents: Stable Graves' hyperthyroidism was defined as the absence of progression to ophthalmopathy over 18 months of follow-up. The hyperthyroidism patients were between 18 and 65 years old and newly diagnosed, with a disease duration of less than 2 months. Any patient with an uncontrolled infection, another autoimmune disease, pregnancy or lactation was excluded. Diagnoses were based on clinical symptoms, serum thyroxine and TRAb, thyroid ultrasound and orbital computed tomography. The first round of RT-PCR for the TCR CDR3 was performed with the HTBI primer set and the Qiagen OneStep RT-PCR kit. Blood samples also contained most of the expanded thyroid clonotypes (frequency above 0.001), which suggests that blood repertoires may reflect thyroid immune responses. In cross-validation, a model built on a 13 V-J signature told ophthalmopathy apart from stable hyperthyroidism with over 85% sensitivity and approximately 81% specificity, and in testing the same model reached 80%/75%. In validation, progression to ophthalmopathy was predicted by the model with around 71% sensitivity and nearly 75% specificity, a median of about 6 months before onset. To identify distinguishing TCR V-J signatures, a discovery cohort of 90 to 100 patients was used, comprising 43 with Graves' ophthalmopathy and under 60 with stable Graves' hyperthyroidism. Prospective prediction of ophthalmopathy was tested in an independent validation cohort consisting of fewer than 20 hyperthyroidism patients and more than 15 patients who later progressed to ophthalmopathy. The 90 to 100 discovery patients were randomly divided into training and test sets at a 7:3 ratio. In addition, the study compared T-cell repertoires in thyroid tissue and in blood from about 6 Graves' hyperthyroidism patients. Once sampling was done, hyperthyroidism patients were given methimazole at a starting dose of 30 mg daily, whereas ophthalmopathy patients were given high-dose intravenous methylprednisolone. The libraries were constructed in a second round of multiplex PCR and then size-selected and purified. Paired-end sequencing of the libraries was performed with 100 bp reads on an Illumina HiSeq2000. Raw data were processed with SOAPnuke, discarding reads with adapters, uncalled bases, mean Phred below 15, or no exact constant-primer or identifier match. High-quality paired reads were merged with COPE v1.2.5, and unique nucleotide sequences were defined as clonotypes. MiTCR v1.1 was used to align clonotypes to the IMGT TRBV, TRBD and TRBJ reference segments. The analysis was restricted to V-J combinations with a frequency above 0.0001, which together covered roughly 99% of the repertoires. The TCS score was defined as F50 (clonal expansion) divided by E x V (chaos), with BLOSUM62-based TCRdist calculated between CDR3 peptides within each V-J. Welch's t-statistics and random forest reduced 500 to 550 V-J features to roughly 13, which were used in a naive Bayes classifier (R e1071). Sample size was not statistically predetermined, and blinding of investigators to group allocation was not performed. According to the paper, TCR Vbeta CDR3 sequencing was carried out on 135 peripheral blood samples, which came from fewer than 50 ophthalmopathy, around 74 hyperthyroidism and about 17 progressor patients.

This clonotype originated in a young woman with Graves disease. Donor details come from another sample of the same person, matched by shared clones. Recombination connected TRBV24-1 to TRBJ1-5, with TRBD1 tentatively as D gene (5 bases match). The starting material was peripheral blood mononuclear cells (PBMCs), obtained at new diagnosis, from a patient treated with antithyroid drugs. For the CDR3, the sequence is CATSDQGGSNQPQHF. DNA sequence: TGTGCCACCAGTGATCAGGGTGGGAGCAATCAGCCCCAGCATTTT.